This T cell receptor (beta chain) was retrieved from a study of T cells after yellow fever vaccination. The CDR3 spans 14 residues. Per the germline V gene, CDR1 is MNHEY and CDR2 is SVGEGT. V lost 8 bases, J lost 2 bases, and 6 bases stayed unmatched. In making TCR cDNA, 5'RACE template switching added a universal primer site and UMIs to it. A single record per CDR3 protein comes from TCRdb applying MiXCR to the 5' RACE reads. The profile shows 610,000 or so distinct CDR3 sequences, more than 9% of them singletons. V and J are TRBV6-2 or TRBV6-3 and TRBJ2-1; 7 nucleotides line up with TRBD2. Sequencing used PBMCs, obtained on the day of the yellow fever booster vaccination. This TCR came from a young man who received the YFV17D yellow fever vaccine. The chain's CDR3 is CASAGEAAYNEQFF. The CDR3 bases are TGTGCCAGCGCGGGGGAAGCGGCCTACAATGAGCAGTTCTTC.